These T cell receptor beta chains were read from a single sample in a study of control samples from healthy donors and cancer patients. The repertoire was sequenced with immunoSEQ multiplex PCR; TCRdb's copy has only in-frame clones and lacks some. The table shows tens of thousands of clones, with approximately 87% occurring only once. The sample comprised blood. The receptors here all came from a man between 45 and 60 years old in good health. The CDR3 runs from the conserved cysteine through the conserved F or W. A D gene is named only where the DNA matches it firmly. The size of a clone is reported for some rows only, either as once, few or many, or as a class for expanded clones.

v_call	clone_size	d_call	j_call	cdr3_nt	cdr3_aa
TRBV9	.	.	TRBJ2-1	TGTGCCAGCAGCGTATCAGCTGGCTACAATGAGCAGTTCTTC	CASSVSAGYNEQFF
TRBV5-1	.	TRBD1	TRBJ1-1	TGCGCCAGCAGCTTGGCCGCCTTACAGGGGGTGGGCACTGAAGCTTTCTTT	CASSLAALQGVGTEAFF
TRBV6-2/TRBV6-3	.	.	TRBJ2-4	TGTGCCAGCAGTTACTCCGCCAGGGGGGGATCAAACATTCAGTACTTC	CASSYSARGGSNIQYF
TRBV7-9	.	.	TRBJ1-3	TGTGCCAGCAGCCCCCCCTCCGGACAGTTATTTGGAAACACCATATATTTT	CASSPPSGQLFGNTIYF
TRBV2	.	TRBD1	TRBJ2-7	TGTGCCAGCAACCGGGACAGGGACTACGAGCAGTACTTC	CASNRDRDYEQYF
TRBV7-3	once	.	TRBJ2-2	TGTGCCAGCAGAATTACAGGAAACACCGGGGAGCTGTTTTTT	CASRITGNTGELFF
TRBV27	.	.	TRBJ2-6	TGTGCCAGCAGCCTGATGACCTGGTACGACTCTGGGGCCAACGTCCTGACTTTC	CASSLMTWYDSGANVLTF
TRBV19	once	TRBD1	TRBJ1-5	TGTGCCACCTTAGACAGGGGCAATCAGCCCCAGCATTTT	CATLDRGNQPQHF
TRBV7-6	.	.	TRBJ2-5	TGTGCCAGCAGTTCGGGGGAGACCCAGTACTTC	CASSSGETQYF
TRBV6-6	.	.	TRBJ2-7	TGTGCCAGCAGGCGCTACGAGCAGTACTTC	CASRRYEQYF
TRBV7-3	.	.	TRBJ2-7	TGTGCCAGCAGCTTGGGCACCCCCTACGAGCAGTACTTC	CASSLGTPYEQYF
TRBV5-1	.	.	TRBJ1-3	TGCGCCAGCAGCTATGCAGCGACAAGCGAACGGAACACCATATATTTT	CASSYAATSERNTIYF
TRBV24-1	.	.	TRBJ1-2	TGTGCCACCAGTGATCAGCGACAAGGGGCTAACTATGGCTACACCTTC	CATSDQRQGANYGYTF
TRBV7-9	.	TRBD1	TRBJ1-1	TGTGCCAGCAGCTTTCAGGGGGGAACTGAAGCTTTCTTT	CASSFQGGTEAFF
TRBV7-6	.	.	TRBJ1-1	TGTGCCAGCAGCGCCCGGGTCGGGGGGACCGGGGACACTGAAGCTTTCTTT	CASSARVGGTGDTEAFF
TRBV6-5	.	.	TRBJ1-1	TGTGCCAGCCGGACGGGACTCAAGAACACTGAAGCTTTCTTT	CASRTGLKNTEAFF
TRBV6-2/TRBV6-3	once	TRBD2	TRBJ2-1	TGTGCCAGCAGCTTACTAGCGGGAGTGATAGGGAATGAGCAGTTCTTC	CASSLLAGVIGNEQFF
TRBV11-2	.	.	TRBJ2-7	TGTGCCAGCAGCTTCGGACAGACCTACGAGCAGTACTTC	CASSFGQTYEQYF
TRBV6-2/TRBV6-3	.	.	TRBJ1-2	TGTGCCAGCAGTTACTCGATCTATGGCTACACCTTC	CASSYSIYGYTF
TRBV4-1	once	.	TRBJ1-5	TGCGCCAGCAGCCTGGGCGGCTACAATCAGCCCCAGCATTTT	CASSLGGYNQPQHF
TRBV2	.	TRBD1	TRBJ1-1	TGTGCCAGCTCAATCACAGGGGCGGCCTCTGAAGCTTTCTTT	CASSITGAASEAFF
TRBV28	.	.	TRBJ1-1	TGTGCCAGCAGTTTGGGCGGAGGGGAAGCTTTCTTT	CASSLGGGEAFF
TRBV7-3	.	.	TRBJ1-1	TGTGCCAGCAGCTCCGGACAGCCAAACACTGAAGCTTTCTTT	CASSSGQPNTEAFF
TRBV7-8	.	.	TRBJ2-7	TGTGCCAGCAGCTTAGAAGGTAGCGCTTACTCCTACGAGCAGTACTTC	CASSLEGSAYSYEQYF
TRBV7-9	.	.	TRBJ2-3	TGTGCCAGCAGCTTAGAGTTGCGGGGTAGCACAGATACGCAGTATTTT	CASSLELRGSTDTQYF
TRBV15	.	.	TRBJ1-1	TGTGCCACCAGCAGAGATCGGGTACGGGAGGACACTGAAGCTTTCTTT	CATSRDRVREDTEAFF
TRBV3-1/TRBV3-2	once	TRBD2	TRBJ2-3	TGTGCCAGCGCCCTACTAGCGGGGCCCACAGATACGCAGTATTTT	CASALLAGPTDTQYF
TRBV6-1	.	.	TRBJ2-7	TGTGCCAGCAGTGACGCCTACGAGCAGTACTTC	CASSDAYEQYF